Listed here are 6 T cell receptor beta chains from one sample, sequenced in a study of T cell repertoires in cytomegalovirus infection. TCRdb called the reads again in MiXCR, with one record for every CDR3 protein. The sample holds roughly 990,000 distinct CDR3 sequences, around a third seen once. No antigen has been assigned to these receptors. This sample comprised cultured CD8+ T cells from PBMCs, obtained from culture after CMV antigen stimulation. The receptors originated from a human donor in good health (CMV status not recorded). Some clones in this sample may be carry-over from other donors' samples.

This clonotype was seen only a few times. The gene calls are TRBV7-9 and TRBJ2-3, with 8 bases fitting TRBD2. The CDR3 is 15 amino acids. V lost 6 bases to trimming and J lost 2 bases; unmatched junction nucleotides: 7. The germline V gene encodes CDR1 SEHNR and CDR2 FQNEAQ (reference sequence). The DNA of the CDR3 is TGTGCCAGCAGACCTACTAGCGGATACACAGATACGCAGTATTTT. This encodes CASRPTSGYTDTQYF. Full variable domain (outside the CDR3, taken from reference TRBV7-9 and TRBJ2-3): DTGVSQNPRHKITKRGQNVTFRCDPISEHNRLYWYRQTLGQGPEFLTYFQNEAQLEKSRLLSDRFSAERPKGSFSTLEIQRTEQGDSAMYLCASRPTSGYTDTQYFGPGTRLTVL.

The sample holds many counts of this clonotype. The chain has TRBV7-9 and TRBJ2-2; TRBD2 is a possible D gene (5 bases). With 10 bases removed from V and 5 bases from J, the gap between germline ends came to 14 bases. This CDR3 is built from 13 residues. Germline CDR1 reads SEHNR; CDR2 reads FQNEAQ (reference sequence). In nucleotides, the CDR3 is TGTGCCACCCAGGTGGGAGCGACCGGGGAGCTGTTTTTT. Its translation: CATQVGATGELFF.

Regarding this clonotype: This may arise from a read error, as a much more abundant clone is one base away. The chain carries TRBV6-8 and TRBJ1-6; unclear D gene. The CDR3 is 17 amino acids. The V end was cut by 5 bases, the J end by 7 bases, with 21 bases between. The germline V gene has CDR1 MNHGY and CDR2 SAAAGT. The CDR3 bases are TGTGCCAGCAGTCCCCGTGGCGGGCGTCTCGGCAATTCACCCCTCCACTTT. This codes for CASSPRGGRLGNSPLHF.

The J gene is TRBJ1-1, the V gene TRBV19, with 7 bases that match TRBD1. The germline CDR1 and CDR2 sequences are LNHDA and SQIVND (reference sequence). The CDR3 length is 15 residues. V shed 4 bases, J shed 4 bases, and the junction held 9 bases outside the gene matches. The CDR3 sequence: CASSTEGARGTEAFF. The CDR3 nucleotides read TGTGCCAGTAGTACGGAGGGGGCTAGGGGCACTGAAGCTTTCTTT.

The V gene is TRBV6-1, the J gene TRBJ1-5; D is unresolved. The CDR3 is made up of 14 amino acids. V lost 7 bases and J lost 4, with 14 bases in between. Germline values: CDR1 MNHNS, CDR2 SASEGT. CDR3 in amino acids: CASNDPGGNQPQHF. CDR3 coding DNA: TGTGCCAGCAACGACCCAGGAGGGAATCAGCCCCAGCATTTT.

This clonotype was seen repeatedly, ten times or more. This chain connects TRBV20-1 to TRBJ1-5; 7 nucleotides match TRBD1. The CDR3 sequence is 17 residues long. Germline lookup yields CDR1 DFQATT and CDR2 SNEGSKA (reference sequence). With 2 bases clipped from V and 4 bases from J, the junction kept 14 bases outside the gene matches. CDR3 sequence: CSARRRLRGTENQPQHF. The CDR3 coding sequence is TGCAGTGCTAGACGGAGGCTTAGGGGGACAGAGAATCAGCCCCAGCATTTT.